This paragraph covers one T cell receptor beta chain sequence. The germline gives CDR1 LNHDA, CDR2 SQIVND (reference sequence). CDR3 size: 14 residues. Trimming took 5 bases from V and 6 from J; bases not matched to a gene: 9. The sample originates from a study of T cells in Graves' hyperthyroidism and ophthalmopathy. Amplification of TCR beta CDR3 regions was performed using RNA transcripts as template. A set of HTBI primers served as the primers for a first-round RT-PCR of the TCR CDR3. TCRdb processed the multiplex PCR reads anew with MiXCR; each CDR3 protein has one entry. The sample shows about 840,000 distinct CDR3 sequences, approximately 40% of them seen only once.

The receptor was derived from a man aged 18 to 30 with Graves' hyperthyroidism. The sample taken for sequencing was blood. This chain joins TRBV19 and TRBJ1-1, with 7 positions matching TRBD1. The CDR3 region has the DNA TGTGCCAGTAGTTCCGGGACAGATATCCCTGAAGCTTTCTTT. Encoded protein: CASSSGTDIPEAFF.